This T cell receptor beta chain is drawn from a study of shared clonotypes between healthy human individuals (dated by TCRdb to about 2020). With respect to the entire study: A couple of women and a few men aged 18 to 49 years were included in the cohort. Per donor, three plates each were used for CD4 naive and CD4 memory, two for CD8 naive, and one for CD8 memory. The study deeply sequenced blood TCR repertoires of about 5 healthy adults to estimate repertoire size and the extent of clonotype sharing between individuals. Different laboratories and diverse techniques were used to prepare libraries and sequence TCR repertoires, to increase sequencing depth and limit assay-specific biases. Per donor, leukapheresis produced somewhere between about 0.94 and 9 billion PBMCs.

For the CD8 naive samples, CD45RO-negative cells were positively selected for CCR7, yielding a CD45RA+CCR7+ population from which TemRA cells were excluded. The donors were healthy, HIV-negative adults who had no recently reported acute infections or vaccinations. Only Caucasian adults living in Nashville, Tennessee, USA were represented among the donors. Blood was obtained by leukapheresis, after which PBMCs were separated by Ficoll-Histopaque density gradient centrifugation and cryopreserved in liquid nitrogen vapor phase. Analytical flow cytometry was used to check the purity and quantity of each magnetically sorted T cell population. Genomic DNA was isolated from each sorted fraction and quantified by UV absorbance on a Nanodrop 2000c. About this clone: No cognate antigen has been identified for it. Per-base quality was not reported, and no clone a single base away is much larger than it.

General study outcomes and caveats: Based on pairwise subsampling, the degree of clonotype sharing among donors was expected to be affected by sequencing depth. Compared with non-shared clonotypes, the clonotypes found in all four sorted-subset donors had higher generation probabilities. Incomplete sequencing was indicated by rarefaction of sorted-subset datasets, despite the large sequencing depth. Sampling was limited to blood, and TCR repertoires in tissue likely differ from TCR repertoires in blood. The small number of donors limited the genetic and exposure-history diversity represented. Sharing across a few donors was observed for around 5% of naive CD4, around 3.5% of naive CD8, roughly 2.3% of memory CD4, and over 0.3% of memory CD8 clonotypes. Naive subsets generally had larger estimated clonotype richness than memory subsets did.

Trimming removed 4 bases from V and 2 bases from J; the gene matches leave 15 bases unexplained. The CDR3 goes from the cysteine to the phenylalanine over 18 residues. The sequence is cut down to CDR3 DNA, 54 bases in frame from base 1. For CDR1 and CDR2, the germline V gene lists SGHTS and YDEGEE. Using the deep immunoSEQ assay, TCR CDR3 regions were amplified from genomic DNA by multiplex PCR. Genomic DNA extracted from each cell subset was distributed evenly over all wells of several immunoSEQ 96-well plates, and each plate served as one replicate. For sorted subsets, 150 to 250 ng of genomic DNA, equivalent to some 30,000 T cell genomes, went into each replicate PCR. Purified libraries were measured with a Qubit 3.0 fluorometer, size-checked on a Bioanalyzer 2100, and measured again with the KAPA Library Quantification kit. Each immunoSEQ 96-well plate was sequenced on its own single-read 150-cycle Illumina NextSeq 550 flow cell. The source study handled its data this way. Because the immunoSEQ output included only junctional sequences and no quality scores, the filtering could not be the same as the filtering used for full-length reads. Sequences were annotated with PyIR, a Python wrapper for IgBLAST v1.9, and V/J genes and CDR3 were assigned using IMGT germline references. Any read was removed if the V/J assignment was weak (E-value above 1e-6), the CDR3 was missing, or the read contained stop codons, out-of-frame junctions, or ambiguous translated residues. A V3J clonotype was defined by an identical inferred V gene, J gene, and CDR3 amino acid sequence. Percentage overlap between repertoires was computed as shared unique clonotypes divided by the size of the smaller repertoire. Repertoire richness was assessed with RTK rarefaction, the Chao1 estimator, and Recon v2.1 estimates of unobserved clonotypes. Generation probabilities were computed with OLGA for all TCRbeta clonotypes obtained by the gDNA method from a handful of donors. This immuneACCESS table, as held by TCRdb, lists in-frame sequences with V and J called but not all clones. Of the missing ones, under half trace to an unresolved V gene in checked studies; the others have no known cause. V, J and clone size are taken as reported in that table, and D and trimming were inferred from the DNA itself. This sample holds around 2.1 million clones; about 92% were observed only once. About 1.5% of the sample is held by the ten biggest clonotypes.

The rearranged chain carries TRBV5-8 and TRBJ2-1, with 7 bases matching TRBD2. The receptor was derived from a man between 18 and 35 years old in good health. Some clones in this sample may be carry-over from other donors' samples. Sequencing was done on a sample of naive CD8+ T cells from PBMCs. What this sample's cell subset or site label stands for: CD45RA+CCR7+. The sequence in DNA is TGTGCCAGCAGCCTGAACCCCTGGCGGGAGCTTCCCTACAATGAGCAGTTCTTC. This translates into CASSLNPWRELPYNEQFF.